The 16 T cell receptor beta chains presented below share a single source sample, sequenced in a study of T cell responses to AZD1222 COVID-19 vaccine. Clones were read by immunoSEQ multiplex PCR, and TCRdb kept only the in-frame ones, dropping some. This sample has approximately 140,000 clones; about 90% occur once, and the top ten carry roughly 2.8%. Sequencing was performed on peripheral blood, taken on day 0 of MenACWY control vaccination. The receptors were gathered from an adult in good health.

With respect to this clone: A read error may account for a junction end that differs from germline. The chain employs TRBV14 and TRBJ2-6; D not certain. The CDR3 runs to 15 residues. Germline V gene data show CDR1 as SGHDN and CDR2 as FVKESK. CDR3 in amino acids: CASGQLGAGANVLTF. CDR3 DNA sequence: TGTGCCAGCGGCCAGCTAGGCGCTGGGGCCAACGTCCTGACTTTC.

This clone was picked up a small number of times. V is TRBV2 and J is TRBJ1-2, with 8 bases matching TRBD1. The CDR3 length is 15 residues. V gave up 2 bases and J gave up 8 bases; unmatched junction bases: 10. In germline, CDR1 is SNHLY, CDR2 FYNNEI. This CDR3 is CASSESGLTGEGYTF. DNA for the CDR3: TGTGCCAGCAGTGAATCCGGTTTGACAGGGGAGGGCTACACCTTC. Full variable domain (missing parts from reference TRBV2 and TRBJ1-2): EPEVTQTPSHQVTQMGQEVILRCVPISNHLYFYWYRQILGQKVEFLVSFYNNEISEKSEIFDDQFSVERPDGSNFTLKIRSTKLEDSAMYFCASSESGLTGEGYTFGSGTRLTVV.

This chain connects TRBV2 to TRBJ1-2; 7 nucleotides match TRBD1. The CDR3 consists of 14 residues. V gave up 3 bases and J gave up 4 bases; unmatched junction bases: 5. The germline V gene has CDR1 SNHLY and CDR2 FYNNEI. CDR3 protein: CASSDGTVSYGYTF. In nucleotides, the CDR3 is TGTGCCAGCAGTGATGGGACAGTAAGCTATGGCTACACCTTC.

CDR3 region: CASRTTGDTEAFF. CDR3 in DNA: TGTGCCAGCAGAACAACAGGGGACACTGAAGCTTTCTTT. The rearrangement uses TRBV6-5 and TRBJ1-1; TRBD1 agrees at 7 bases. Germline V gives CDR1 MNHEY, CDR2 SVGAGI. This CDR3 region has 13 residues. V was clipped by 6 bases and J by 3 bases; unmatched bases: 4.

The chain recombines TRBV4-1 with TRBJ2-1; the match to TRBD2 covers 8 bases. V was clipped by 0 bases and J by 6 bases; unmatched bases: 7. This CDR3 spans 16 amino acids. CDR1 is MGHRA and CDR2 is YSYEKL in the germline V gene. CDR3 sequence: CASSQERAGVGNEQFF. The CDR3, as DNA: TGCGCCAGCAGCCAAGAGCGAGCGGGAGTTGGCAATGAGCAGTTCTTC.

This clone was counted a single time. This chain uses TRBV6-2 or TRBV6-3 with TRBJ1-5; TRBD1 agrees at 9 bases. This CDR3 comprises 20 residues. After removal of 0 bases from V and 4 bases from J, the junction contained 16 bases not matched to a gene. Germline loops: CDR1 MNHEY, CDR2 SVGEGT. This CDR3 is CASSYSTGGGSIVRNQPQHF. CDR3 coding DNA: TGTGCCAGCAGTTACTCCACAGGGGGCGGTTCTATTGTTCGGAATCAGCCCCAGCATTTT.

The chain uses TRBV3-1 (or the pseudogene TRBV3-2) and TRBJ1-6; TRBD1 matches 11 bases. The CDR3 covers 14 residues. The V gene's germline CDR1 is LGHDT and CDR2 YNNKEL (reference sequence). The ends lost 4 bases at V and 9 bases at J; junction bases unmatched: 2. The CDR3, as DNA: TGTGCCAGCAGCCTAGGACAGGGGGCTTCACCCCTCCACTTT. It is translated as CASSLGQGASPLHF.

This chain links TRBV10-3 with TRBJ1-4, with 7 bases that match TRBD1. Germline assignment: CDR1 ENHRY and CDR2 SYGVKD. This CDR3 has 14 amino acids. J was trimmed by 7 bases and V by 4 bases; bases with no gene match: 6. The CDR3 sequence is CAISGGQQPEKLFF. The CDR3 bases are TGTGCCATCAGTGGGGGACAGCAGCCTGAAAAACTGTTTTTT.

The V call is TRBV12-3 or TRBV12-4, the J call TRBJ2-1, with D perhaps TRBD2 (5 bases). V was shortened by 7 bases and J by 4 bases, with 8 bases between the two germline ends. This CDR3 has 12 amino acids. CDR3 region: CASTPGYNEQFF. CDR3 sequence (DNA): TGTGCCAGCACCCCGGGGTACAATGAGCAGTTCTTC.

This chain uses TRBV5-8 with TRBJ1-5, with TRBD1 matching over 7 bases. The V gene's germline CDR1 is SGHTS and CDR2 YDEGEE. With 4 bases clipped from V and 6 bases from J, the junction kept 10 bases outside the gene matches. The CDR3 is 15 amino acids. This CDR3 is CASSPTGRGGQPQHF. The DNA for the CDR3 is TGTGCCAGCAGCCCTACCGGCAGGGGGGGTCAGCCCCAGCATTTT.

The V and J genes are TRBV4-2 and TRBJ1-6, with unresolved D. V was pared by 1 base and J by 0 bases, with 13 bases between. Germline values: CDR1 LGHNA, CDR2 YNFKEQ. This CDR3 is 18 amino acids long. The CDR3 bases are TGTGCCAGCAGCCAAGCTATCCCCGAGAGCTCCTATAATTCACCCCTCCACTTT. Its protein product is CASSQAIPESSYNSPLHF.

The CDR3 reads CASSRGLAGGPVTGELFF. CDR3 bases: TGTGCCAGCAGCCGTGGACTAGCGGGAGGGCCCGTCACCGGGGAGCTGTTTTTT. This chain links TRBV11-2 with TRBJ2-2; 15 bases are shared with TRBD2. Germline CDR1 reads SGHAT; CDR2 reads FQNNGV. The V segment lost 5 bases and the J segment 4 bases; nucleotides outside the gene matches: 8. The CDR3 spans 18 residues.

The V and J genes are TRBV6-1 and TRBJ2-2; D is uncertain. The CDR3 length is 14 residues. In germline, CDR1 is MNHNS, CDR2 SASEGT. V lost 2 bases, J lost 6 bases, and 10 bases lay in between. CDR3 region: CASSEYRYSGELFF. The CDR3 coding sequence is TGTGCCAGCAGTGAATACAGATATTCCGGGGAGCTGTTTTTT.

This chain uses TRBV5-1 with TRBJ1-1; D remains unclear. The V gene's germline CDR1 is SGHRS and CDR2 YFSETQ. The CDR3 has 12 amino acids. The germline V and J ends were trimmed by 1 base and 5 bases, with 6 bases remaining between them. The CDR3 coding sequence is TGCGCCAGCAGCTTGCAAGGGACTGAAGCTTTCTTT. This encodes CASSLQGTEAFF.

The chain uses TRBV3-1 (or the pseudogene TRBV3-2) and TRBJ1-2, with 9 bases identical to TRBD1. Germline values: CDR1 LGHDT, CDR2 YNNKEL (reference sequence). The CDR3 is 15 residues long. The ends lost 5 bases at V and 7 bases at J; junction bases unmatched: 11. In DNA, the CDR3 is TGTGCCAGCAGCGAAACAGGGGGCGGGATCTCTGGCTACACCTTC. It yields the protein CASSETGGGISGYTF.

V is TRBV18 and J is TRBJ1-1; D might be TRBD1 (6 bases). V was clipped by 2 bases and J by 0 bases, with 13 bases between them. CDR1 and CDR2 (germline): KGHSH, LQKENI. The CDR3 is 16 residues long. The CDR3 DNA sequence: TGTGCCAGCTCACCAAACGCAGGGGACATGAACACTGAAGCTTTCTTT. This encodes CASSPNAGDMNTEAFF.